The 5 T cell receptor beta chains given below trace back to one sample, sequenced in a study of blood T cell repertoires in COVID-19. Using immunoSEQ multiplex PCR, the repertoire was profiled, and TCRdb retains in-frame clones only, with some absent. The sample has some 200,000 clones; 80% to 90% are singletons. Sequencing was performed on peripheral blood. The origin of the receptors is a woman between 70 and 85 years old with COVID-19, enrolled during active disease.

The CDR3 spells CASSTGGYNSPLHF. The CDR3 bases are TGTGCCAGTAGTACAGGGGGTTATAATTCACCCCTCCACTTT. The V gene is TRBV19, the J gene TRBJ1-6, with 7 nucleotides matching TRBD1. CDR3 length: 14 residues. Germline CDR1 and CDR2: LNHDA and SQIVND (reference sequence). Losses at the gene ends were 4 bases for V and 4 bases for J; bases not matched to a gene: 1.

This clone was seen once. This chain links TRBV12-3 or TRBV12-4 with TRBJ1-2, with D possibly TRBD1 on 5 matching bases. This CDR3 spans 13 amino acids. Trimming took 5 bases from V and 2 from J, leaving 9 bases between them. The CDR3 bases are TGTGCCAGCAGTCACGGGGGGAACTATGGCTACACCTTC. Encoded protein: CASSHGGNYGYTF.

The genes are TRBV28 and TRBJ2-1; no definite D call. V lost 3 bases and J lost 5, with 2 bases in between. Germline-derived CDR1 and CDR2 are MDHEN and SYDVKM. CDR3 length: 11 residues. The CDR3 spells CASSFDNEQFF. CDR3 nucleotides: TGTGCCAGCAGTTTCGACAATGAGCAGTTCTTC.

The V gene is TRBV9, the J gene TRBJ2-5; D may be TRBD1 (6 bases). Between the trimmed V and J ends, which lost 1 base and 2 bases, there was a span of 15 bases. CDR1 and CDR2 from the germline V gene are SGDLS and YYNGEE. The length of the CDR3 is 16 residues. Here the CDR3 reads CASSVQGLLPQETQYF. Here the CDR3 DNA reads TGTGCCAGCAGCGTACAGGGGTTACTCCCACAAGAGACCCAGTACTTC.

This clone was recorded only once. V gene TRBV29-1 combines with J gene TRBJ2-1; tentatively, D is TRBD2 (5 bases). V was shortened by 3 bases and J by 10 bases, with 19 bases between the two germline ends. Looked up from germline, CDR1 is SQVTM and CDR2 is ANQGSEA. The CDR3 is 14 amino acids. The CDR3 loop reads CSVERSGRRGEQFF. Written as DNA, the CDR3 is TGCAGCGTTGAGCGTTCGGGCCGAAGAGGGGAGCAGTTCTTC.